These 14 T cell receptor beta chains were all obtained from the same sample, sequenced in a study of blood T cell repertoires in COVID-19. TCRdb keeps only in-frame clones here, not all; method: immunoSEQ multiplex PCR. The table records 280,000 or so clones, 85% to 90% of them present only once. The sequenced material came from PBMCs or T cells enriched from blood (not recorded which). The receptor source for this set is a woman aged 18-30 years with acute COVID-19.

The chain joins TRBV10-3 to TRBJ2-3; tentative D call: TRBD2 (8 bases). The CDR3 has 21 residues. Germline V lookup: CDR1 ENHRY, CDR2 SYGVKD. Trimming pared 0 bases from V and 0 bases from J, leaving 25 bases between. The CDR3 spells CAISESGQRTSSIRSTDTQYF. Written as DNA, the CDR3 is TGTGCCATCAGTGAGTCGGGACAGCGGACTAGCTCGATCCGTAGCACAGATACGCAGTATTTT.

The chain carries TRBV9 and TRBJ2-2, with D unclear. This CDR3 spans 14 amino acids. The germline CDR1 and CDR2 sequences are SGDLS and YYNGEE. Trimming left V 3 bases short and J 2 bases short, with 8 bases between. The CDR3 region has the DNA TGTGCCAGCAGCGGAGATCCTAACACCGGGGAGCTGTTTTTT. Amino acids: CASSGDPNTGELFF.

The rearrangement uses TRBV5-4 and TRBJ2-1, with D possibly matching TRBD2 (6 bases). Trimming stripped 0 bases from V and 5 bases from J, with 12 bases between. CDR3 size: 15 residues. From germline, CDR1 is SGHNT and CDR2 YYREEE (reference sequence). In nucleotides, the CDR3 is TGTGCCAGCAGCTTGGGGCGGGGCCTTAACAATGAGCAGTTCTTC. Translated: CASSLGRGLNNEQFF.

This chain connects TRBV30 to TRBJ1-4, with D tentatively TRBD1 (5 bases). Trimming pared 8 bases from V and 8 bases from J, leaving 12 bases between. The CDR3 is 11 residues long. Germline CDR1 reads GTSNPN; CDR2 reads SVGIG (reference sequence). The CDR3 DNA reads as TGTGCCGGCAAAAGGGGAGAAAAACTGTTTTTT. Protein sequence: CAGKRGEKLFF.

The gene calls are TRBV19 and TRBJ1-1; D is unclear. This CDR3 region has 16 residues. V lost 1 base and J lost 7, with 19 bases in between. From germline, CDR1 is LNHDA and CDR2 SQIVND (reference sequence). In DNA form, the CDR3 reads TGTGCCAGTAGTATAGGCCCTACAAGGCTCGGGGATGAAGCTTTCTTT. It specifies CASSIGPTRLGDEAFF.

The V gene is TRBV24-1, the J gene TRBJ2-3, with 9 bases lining up with TRBD2. From germline, CDR1 is KGHDR and CDR2 SFDVKD. The CDR3 contains 17 residues. V shed 6 bases, J shed 2 bases, and the junction held 11 bases outside the gene matches. DNA for the CDR3: TGTGCCACCAGTTCCTCGAATATAGCGGGAGACACAGATACGCAGTATTTT. This gives the protein CATSSSNIAGDTDTQYF.

The rearrangement joins TRBV5-1 to TRBJ2-1, with D perhaps matching TRBD2 (6 bases). The CDR3 covers 13 residues. Trimming stripped 0 bases from V and 15 bases from J, with 16 bases between. Looked up from germline, CDR1 is SGHRS and CDR2 is YFSETQ. The CDR3 protein is CASSLATDYTLFF. Written as DNA, the CDR3 is TGCGCCAGCAGCTTGGCCACGGACTACACCCTGTTCTTC.

The chain recombines TRBV18 with TRBJ2-1; 8 nucleotides align to TRBD1. Germline lookup yields CDR1 KGHSH and CDR2 LQKENI. The J segment lost 5 bases and the V segment lost 5 bases, leaving 11 bases of the junction unmatched. The CDR3 is made up of 16 amino acids. DNA of the CDR3: TGTGCCAGCTCAAAAGGACAGGGAAGGGTCCACAATGAGCAGTTCTTC. It is translated as CASSKGQGRVHNEQFF.

This chain links TRBV11-1 with TRBJ2-7; tentatively, D is TRBD1 (5 bases). There are 16 residues in the CDR3. Germline lookup yields CDR1 SGHAT and CDR2 FQDESV (reference sequence). Trimming pared 0 bases from V and 2 bases from J, leaving 14 bases between. This CDR3 is CASSLAGDYPAYEQYF. CDR3 DNA sequence: TGTGCCAGCAGCTTAGCAGGGGATTATCCTGCCTACGAGCAGTACTTC.

The chain combines TRBV27 with TRBJ1-6; 10 nucleotides agree with TRBD1. The CDR3 length is 16 residues. Looked up from germline, CDR1 is MNHEY and CDR2 is SMNVEV (reference sequence). V lost 5 bases, J lost 7 bases, and 8 bases stayed unmatched. CDR3 sequence: CASSPRDRGPNSPLHF. The CDR3 DNA reads TGTGCCAGCAGTCCCCGGGACAGGGGACCCAATTCACCCCTCCACTTT.

The rearrangement uses TRBV6-2 or TRBV6-3 and TRBJ2-1, with TRBD2 identical over 14 bases. The CDR3 contains 16 residues. V shed 5 bases and J 7 bases; nucleotides not matched to a gene: 7. The germline CDR1 and CDR2 sequences are MNHEY and SVGEGT. This chain's CDR3 is CASSARLAGGGNEQFF. In DNA form, the CDR3 reads TGTGCCAGCAGTGCTAGACTAGCGGGAGGGGGGAATGAGCAGTTCTTC.

The rearrangement uses TRBV6-5 and TRBJ2-3; TRBD2 aligns across 7 bases. This CDR3 is 16 amino acids long. Germline CDR1 is MNHEY and CDR2 is SVGAGI. V trimming: 3 bases; J trimming: 0 bases; junction bases outside the gene matches: 6. CDR3 sequence: CASSYWASGSTDTQYF. The CDR3, as DNA: TGTGCCAGCAGTTATTGGGCTAGCGGTAGCACAGATACGCAGTATTTT.

The chain is built from TRBV7-6 and TRBJ2-1; 11 nucleotides agree with TRBD2. After removal of 5 bases from V and 3 bases from J, the junction contained 6 bases not matched to a gene. This CDR3 is built from 16 residues. Germline V CDR1 and CDR2: SGHVS, FNYEAQ. CDR3: CASSPGTSGFYNEQFF. The CDR3 coding sequence is TGTGCCAGCAGCCCCGGGACTAGCGGATTCTACAATGAGCAGTTCTTC.

This clone was seen a single time. V and J are TRBV6-6 and TRBJ1-5; 8 nucleotides agree with TRBD1. The CDR3 totals 14 residues. With V trimmed by 7 bases and J by 5 bases, 7 bases remained unmatched. CDR1 and CDR2 from the germline V gene are MNHNY and SVGAGI (reference sequence). CDR3 sequence reads: CASTRAGGDQPQHF. Here the CDR3 DNA reads TGTGCCAGCACCCGAGCAGGGGGCGATCAGCCCCAGCATTTT.